The clone carrying this T cell receptor beta chain was counted at least ten times. These data come from a study of T-cell reconstitution after alpha-beta-depleted transplantation in children. Researchers prepared the TCRbeta library using unique molecular identifiers, the study reports. TCRdb fed the PCR reads into MiXCR, producing one record per CDR3 protein. This sample yields 230,000 or so distinct CDR3 sequences, of which more than 10% are seen a single time; over 2% belongs to the top ten. This CDR3 region has 14 residues. V was clipped by 5 bases and J by 5 bases; unmatched bases: 7. The germline gives CDR1 MDHEN, CDR2 SYDVKM.

The specimen comprised PBMCs from the stem cell graft donor, sampled from the stem cell graft. The rearrangement joins TRBV28 to TRBJ2-7; 9 bases map to TRBD1. This clonotype was sampled from a human donor who donated a stem cell graft to a child with acute lymphoblastic leukemia. CDR3 DNA: TGTGCCAGCAGTCACCGGGACAGGGACAACGAGCAGTACTTC. This translates into CASSHRDRDNEQYF.